This section outlines one T cell receptor beta chain sequence together with its context. Its cognate antigen is unknown. By quantitative 5'-RACE with molecular barcodes, the TCR beta libraries were made. TCRdb re-derived calls from the 5' RACE reads in MiXCR, one entry per CDR3 protein. The table includes around 770,000 distinct CDR3 sequences, around 17% detected once. CDR3 size: 14 residues. The germline gives CDR1 SEHNR, CDR2 FQNEAQ (reference sequence). V shed 5 bases and J shed 9 bases, with 14 bases lying between them. The data belong to a study of CD8 T cells in ankylosing spondylitis. Whole-study results and caveats: Characteristic, it appeared, of ankylosing spondylitis blood was a TCR beta motif of fewer than 10 highly homologous variants.

This TCR was recovered from a male donor with ankylosing spondylitis. The sample taken for sequencing was blood, either unsorted or a sorted T cell fraction (not recorded which). The genes are TRBV7-9 and TRBJ1-6; a weak D match, TRBD1 (5 bases). The CDR3: CASSPGSLVSPLHF. Here the CDR3 DNA reads TGTGCCAGCAGCCCAGGGAGCCTTGTTTCACCCCTCCACTTT.